These T cell receptor beta chains were read from a single sample in a study of blood T cell repertoires in COVID-19. Sequencing was performed with immunoSEQ multiplex PCR; in TCRdb, only in-frame clones are kept and a portion is missing. The top ten clones hold roughly 1.7% of a sample with more than 200,000 clones, around 87% of them seen once. Sequencing used PBMCs or T cells enriched from blood (not recorded which). Receptors were obtained from a woman aged 50 to 60 who had recovered from COVID-19. Each CDR3 is given with its conserved first and last residue. D genes are given only for firm matches. A row's size may be missing; if present it is once, few, many or a size class.

d_call j_call v_call clone_size cdr3_nt cdr3_aa
TRBD2 TRBJ2-7 TRBV3-1/TRBV3-2 . TGTGCCAGCAGCCTTAGCGGGAGGGCCCTCGAGCAGTACTTC CASSLSGRALEQYF
TRBD2 TRBJ2-7 TRBV3-1/TRBV3-2 . TGTGCCAGCAGACCCGGACTAGCGGGAGGCGAGCAGTACTTC CASRPGLAGGEQYF
. TRBJ2-3 TRBV12-5 . TGTGCTAGTGGCCAAACCTTAGCGGCGAAGAGCACAGATACGCAGTATTTT CASGQTLAAKSTDTQYF
. TRBJ2-2 TRBV7-6 . TGTGCCAGCAGCTTAGTCAGACTCGGAGCCGGGGAGCTGTTTTTT CASSLVRLGAGELFF
TRBD2 TRBJ2-2 TRBV7-6 . TGTGCCAGCAGCTTAAGGCGGGAGGGCCCCGGGGAGCTGTTTTTT CASSLRREGPGELFF
. TRBJ2-2 TRBV1 . TGCACCAGCAGCCAAGGGCCCCGATCGGGACTCGGGGCCGGGGAGCTGTTTTTT CTSSQGPRSGLGAGELFF
. TRBJ2-2 TRBV1 . TGCACCAGCAGCCAAGTGTCACTAGCGGGAAACGGGGAGCTGTTTTTT CTSSQVSLAGNGELFF
. TRBJ2-1 TRBV6-5 . TGTGCCAGCAGTTACTCGCCTAGCGACTACAATGAGCAGTTCTTC CASSYSPSDYNEQFF
TRBD1 TRBJ1-1 TRBV10-3 . TGTGCCGGCCGGACAGGGGACACTGAAGCTTTCTTT CAGRTGDTEAFF
. TRBJ1-5 TRBV7-2 . TGTGCCAGCAGCTTAACAGGGAGCAATCAGCCCCAGCATTTT CASSLTGSNQPQHF
. TRBJ2-1 TRBV18 . TGTGCCAGCTCAGCTAACCCGGGGATAGGGTCCTACAATGAGCAGTTCTTC CASSANPGIGSYNEQFF
TRBD1 TRBJ1-3 TRBV6-1 . TGTGCCAGCAGTGAAAGGAGTTGGGGACAGGGGCTGCCCGGCTCTGGAAACACCATATATTTT CASSERSWGQGLPGSGNTIYF
. TRBJ2-7 TRBV18 . TGTGCCAGCTCACGCCCGGGAGACCACTACGAGCAGTACTTC CASSRPGDHYEQYF
TRBD1 TRBJ2-5 TRBV11-2 . TGTGCCAGCAGCTTAGATGGGACAGCGTCATCTGAGACCCAGTACTTC CASSLDGTASSETQYF
TRBD2 TRBJ2-1 TRBV19 . TGTGCCAGTAGTATATATGGCGGGAGTTTGGGCAATGAGCAGTTCTTC CASSIYGGSLGNEQFF
. TRBJ1-1 TRBV7-8 . TGTGCCAGCAGCCTAGCCGGGTTTTACACTGAAGCTTTCTTT CASSLAGFYTEAFF
TRBD2 TRBJ2-5 TRBV7-7 . TGTGCTAGCAGCTTAGGGAGCGCGGCTAGCGGGAGCCAAGAGACCCAGTACTTC CASSLGSAASGSQETQYF
. TRBJ1-1 TRBV27 . TGTGCCAGCAGTGGAGTACCAGGGAATATGGCTTTCTTT CASSGVPGNMAFF
. TRBJ1-5 TRBV2 . TGTGCCAGCAGTGAAAGGGGAATCGGGGGGAATGGCAATCAGCCCCAGCATTTT CASSERGIGGNGNQPQHF
. TRBJ2-7 TRBV5-1 . TGCGCCAGCAGCCTAAGCTCCTACGAGCAGTACTTC CASSLSSYEQYF
TRBD1 TRBJ2-2 TRBV30 . TGTGCCTGGAGTACGAACAGGGGGCACGGGGAGCTGTTTTTT CAWSTNRGHGELFF
TRBD2 TRBJ2-3 TRBV4-1 . TGCGCCAGCAGCCAGGGACTAGCGGGAGGGTGGGATACGCAGTATTTT CASSQGLAGGWDTQYF
. TRBJ1-4 TRBV2 once TGTGCCAGCACAACAACTAATGAAAAACTGTTTTTT CASTTTNEKLFF
. TRBJ1-5 TRBV28 . TGTGCCAGCAGTTTCCGGAACAGGGCCCAGCCCCAGCATTTT CASSFRNRAQPQHF
TRBD1 TRBJ1-2 TRBV5-5 . TGTGCCAGCAGCCAGGACAGGTCCATCTATGGCTACACCTTC CASSQDRSIYGYTF
TRBD2 TRBJ2-2 TRBV5-6 . TGTGCCAGCAGCCGTAGGACTAGCGGCCGGAACACCGGGGAGCTGTTTTTT CASSRRTSGRNTGELFF
TRBD1 TRBJ1-2 TRBV28 . TGTGCCAGCTACCCAGGGGGCATCAACTATGGCTACACCTTC CASYPGGINYGYTF
TRBD1 TRBJ1-2 TRBV30 . TGTGCCTGGAGTGACCGGACAGGGAATGGCTACACCTTC CAWSDRTGNGYTF
. TRBJ1-2 TRBV6-2/TRBV6-3 . TGTGCCAGCAGCCCAGACTTAACCGGTGGCTACACCTTC CASSPDLTGGYTF
TRBD1 TRBJ1-1 TRBV9 few TGTGCCAGCAGCGCAGGGACAGAAGACACTGAAGCTTTCTTT CASSAGTEDTEAFF
TRBD1 TRBJ1-5 TRBV6-1 . TGTGCCAGCAGTGAATGGGGACAGGGTTCGACTCAGCCCCAGCATTTT CASSEWGQGSTQPQHF
. TRBJ2-7 TRBV21-1 . TGTGCCAGCAGGTTGACAGGAGTTCTATACGAGCAGTACTTC CASRLTGVLYEQYF
TRBD1 TRBJ2-1 TRBV10-3 . TGTGCCATCAGTCAAGGGACAGGGGGGAACAATGAGCAGTTCTTC CAISQGTGGNNEQFF
. TRBJ1-2 TRBV4-1 . TGCGCCAGCAGCCAACCTGGACAGTTGAATGGCTACACCTTC CASSQPGQLNGYTF
TRBD1 TRBJ2-1 TRBV28 once TGTGCCAGCAGTTTGACAGGGGGATACAATGAGCAGTTCTTC CASSLTGGYNEQFF
TRBD1 TRBJ1-4 TRBV10-3 once TGTGCCATCAGTGCCCACAGGGGAACTAATGAAAAACTGTTTTTT CAISAHRGTNEKLFF
TRBD2 TRBJ2-7 TRBV3-1/TRBV3-2 . TGTGCCAGCAGCCACCTCGGGAGGGACGAGCAGTACTTC CASSHLGRDEQYF
TRBD1 TRBJ1-5 TRBV4-1 . TGCGCCAGCAGCAGGACAGGGAATCAGCCCCAGCATTTT CASSRTGNQPQHF
TRBD1 TRBJ1-2 TRBV11-2 . TGTGCCAGCAGCTTAGGGGACAGGGGGGACTATGGCTACACCTTC CASSLGDRGDYGYTF
. TRBJ2-7 TRBV6-6 . TGTGCCAGCAGTTACTCGCAAGACTACTCCTACGAGCAGTACTTC CASSYSQDYSYEQYF
TRBD1 TRBJ1-3 TRBV19 . TGTGCCAGTAGTCCCCGGACAGGGCAGTCCGGAGGAAACACCATATATTTT CASSPRTGQSGGNTIYF